The entry below gives a single T cell receptor (beta chain) sequence along with its context. Its antigen has not been determined. Base qualities are not provided; no much larger clone lies one nucleotide away. Looking up the germline V gene yields CDR1 KGHSH and CDR2 LQKENI. The CDR3, from cysteine to phenylalanine, totals 15 residues. The retained sequence is limited to the CDR3, 45 bases, with the frame set at the first base. V lost 3 bases and J lost 5 bases; the stretch between them is 16 bases long. The data are from a study of blood T cell repertoires in COVID-19 (TCRdb year 2020). Some background on the complete study: The collaborator samples originated in the United States, Italy and Spain and spanned the acute and convalescent phases of COVID-19. Samples were obtained from the ongoing ImmuneRACE study (first 160 participants) and from about 1,300 subjects provided by 6 global collaborators. The dataset comprised deeply sampled blood TCRbeta repertoires from subjects exposed to, actively infected with, or recovered from COVID-19. The repertoires were released in a freely available public database intended as a resource for research on the immune response to SARS-CoV-2. Where HLA class I and class II types were available, the types were taken from metadata supplied by the sample provider, not from assay-based typing. A de-identified subject ID, COVID-19 status, age in years and sex were almost always included in the sample metadata. The prospective study material was composed of cDNA or gDNA derived from T cells, B-cell-depleted T cells, or PBMCs. Study-wide findings and limitations: The quantity of clinical and demographic metadata differed by source and by participant and was supplied without curation.

Each collaborating institution followed its own protocols to collect whole blood in K2EDTA tubes. For TCRbeta analysis, collaborators shipped samples as frozen whole blood, isolated PBMCs, or DNA extracted from either of those sample types. TCRbeta CDR3 regions were amplified from genomic DNA using the immunoSEQ Assay, a bias-controlled multiplex PCR. In the original analysis: The number of nucleated cells in each sample was estimated by amplification of reference gene primers within the assay. Sequence reads were collapsed and filtered to measure the absolute abundance of every unique TCRbeta CDR3 rearrangement. Productive Simpson clonality was computed per sample as the square root of Simpson's diversity index over productive rearrangements. TCRdb limited this immuneACCESS table to in-frame rearrangements with V and J called. A share of clones is missing; checked studies link under half to unresolved V genes, and the rest is unexplained. V, J and clone size are taken as reported in that table, and D and trimming were inferred from the DNA itself. This sample holds fewer than 250,000 clones; 88% were observed only once. Of the sample, around 4.8% is held by the ten largest clones.

Sample: peripheral blood. The chain links TRBV18 with TRBJ1-1; the D gene is perhaps TRBD1, from 5 matching bases. This TCR was sampled from a human donor in a cohort sampled during active COVID-19. The CDR3 reads as follows: CASSPRQGDKTEAFF. The bases are TGTGCCAGCTCACCTCGTCAGGGCGATAAGACTGAAGCTTTCTTT.